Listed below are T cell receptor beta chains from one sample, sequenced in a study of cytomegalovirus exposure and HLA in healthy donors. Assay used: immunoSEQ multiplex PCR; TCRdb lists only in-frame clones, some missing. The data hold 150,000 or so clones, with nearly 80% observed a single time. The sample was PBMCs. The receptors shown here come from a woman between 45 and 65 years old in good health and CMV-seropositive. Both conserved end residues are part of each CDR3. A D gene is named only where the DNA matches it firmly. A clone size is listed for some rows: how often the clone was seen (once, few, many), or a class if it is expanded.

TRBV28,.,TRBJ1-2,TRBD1,TGTGCCAGCAGGATCGCAGGGGGCGAGCGTTACACCTTC,CASRIAGGERYTF
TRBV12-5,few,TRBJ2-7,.,TGTGCTAGTGGTCTGAGGGTAGGGCCCTTCGAGCAGTACTTC,CASGLRVGPFEQYF
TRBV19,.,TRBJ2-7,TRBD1,TGTGCCAGTAGCGGGGACAGCCCCTACGAGCAGTACTTC,CASSGDSPYEQYF
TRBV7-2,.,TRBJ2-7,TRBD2,TGTGCCAGCAGCTTAGATGGCGGGGGTTCATACGAGCAGTACTTC,CASSLDGGGSYEQYF
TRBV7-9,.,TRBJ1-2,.,TGTGCCAGCAGCTTAGTTGGCAGTAACTATGGCTACACCTTC,CASSLVGSNYGYTF
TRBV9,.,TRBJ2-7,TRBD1,TGTGCCAGCAGCGTAGTAGGTGCAGGGGGCGACGAGCAGTACTTC,CASSVVGAGGDEQYF
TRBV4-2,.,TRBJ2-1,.,TGTGCCAGCAGCCAAGGGGGGGAAAAACACAATGAGCAGTTCTTC,CASSQGGEKHNEQFF
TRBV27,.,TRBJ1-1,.,TGTGCCAGCAGAGTGGGGCGGGGGAACACTGAAGCTTTCTTT,CASRVGRGNTEAFF
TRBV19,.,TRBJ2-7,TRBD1,TGTGCCAGTAGCGGACCGGGACAGGGGACCTACGAGCAGTACTTC,CASSGPGQGTYEQYF
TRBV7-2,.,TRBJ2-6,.,TGTGCCAGCAGCTTACAGGGTATCCTTCTATCTGGGGCCAACGTCCTGACTTTC,CASSLQGILLSGANVLTF
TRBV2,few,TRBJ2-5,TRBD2,TGTGCCAGCAGTGAAGGGCTAGCGGGAGGCGAGGGGGAGACCCAGTACTTC,CASSEGLAGGEGETQYF
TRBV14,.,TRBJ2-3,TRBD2,TGTGCCAGCAGCAAACTGACTAGCGGGTATAGCACAGATACGCAGTATTTT,CASSKLTSGYSTDTQYF
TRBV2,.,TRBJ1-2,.,TGTGCCAGCAGTGGCGACGCCGGGAGCTACACCTTC,CASSGDAGSYTF
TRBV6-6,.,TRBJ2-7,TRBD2,TGTGCCAGCAGTTACTCTGGCGGGAGTTCCTACGAGCAGTACTTC,CASSYSGGSSYEQYF
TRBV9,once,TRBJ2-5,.,TGTGCCAGCAGCGTATCGGCGGTAGCGATGGAGACCCAGTACTTC,CASSVSAVAMETQYF
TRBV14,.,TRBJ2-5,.,TGTGCCAGCAGCCGTCGAGAGACCCAGTACTTC,CASSRRETQYF
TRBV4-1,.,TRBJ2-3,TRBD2,TGCGCCAGCAGCGCCCGACTAGCGGGAGCTACAGATACGCAGTATTTT,CASSARLAGATDTQYF
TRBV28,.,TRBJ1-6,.,TGTGCCAGCAGTTCCCCGTCGGGGGGTTGGGAAGGTTCCTATAATTCACCCCTCCACTTT,CASSSPSGGWEGSYNSPLHF
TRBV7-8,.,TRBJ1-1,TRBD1,TGTGCCAGCAGCTTCCAGAACGCGAACAGGGGATTCACTGAAGCTTTCTTT,CASSFQNANRGFTEAFF
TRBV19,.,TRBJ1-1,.,TGTGCCAGTAGACAGAGTCACGGGGACACTGAAGCTTTCTTT,CASRQSHGDTEAFF
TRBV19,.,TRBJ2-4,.,TGTGCCAGTAAACCGGGATCGGGGAAAAACATTCAGTACTTC,CASKPGSGKNIQYF
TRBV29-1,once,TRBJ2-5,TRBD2,TGCAGCGTTGAGGTCCTAGCGGGAGTGTTAGAGACCCAGTACTTC,CSVEVLAGVLETQYF
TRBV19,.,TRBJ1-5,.,TGTGCCAGTAGTGTCTCAGGACACCCTGATCAGCCCCAGCATTTT,CASSVSGHPDQPQHF
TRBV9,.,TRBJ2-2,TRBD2,TGTGCCAGCAGCGTACCAACCCCTCGGACTAGCGGGAGGGTTGACACCGGGGAGCTGTTTTTT,CASSVPTPRTSGRVDTGELFF
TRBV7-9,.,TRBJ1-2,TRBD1,TGTGCCAGCAGCCCCGAGGAAACAGGGGCGGTTGGCTACACCTTC,CASSPEETGAVGYTF
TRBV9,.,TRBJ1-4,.,TGTGCCAGCAGCGTATGGGCAGGGGAGGGTGAAAAACTGTTTTTT,CASSVWAGEGEKLFF
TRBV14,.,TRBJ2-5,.,TGTGCCAGCAGCCGTCATGGAGGGAGAGAGACCCAGTACTTC,CASSRHGGRETQYF
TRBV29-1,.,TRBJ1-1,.,TGCAGCGTGAGGAGGCTGGTCGCTGAAGCTTTCTTT,CSVRRLVAEAFF
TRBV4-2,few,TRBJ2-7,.,TGTGCCAGCGGATACCCTCAAACTAGAGGAGCCTACGAGCAGTACTTC,CASGYPQTRGAYEQYF
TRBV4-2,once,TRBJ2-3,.,TGTGCCAGCAGCTATACCGGGAGCGCAGATACGCAGTATTTT,CASSYTGSADTQYF
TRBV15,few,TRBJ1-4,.,TGTGCCACCAGCAGAGATAGGCGGTCGGCAGGGGAAAAACTGTTTTTT,CATSRDRRSAGEKLFF
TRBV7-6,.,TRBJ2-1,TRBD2,TGTGCCAGCAGCTTGGGCCCTAGCGGGGTGACCTACAATGAGCAGTTCTTC,CASSLGPSGVTYNEQFF
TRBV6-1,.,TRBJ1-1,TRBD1,TGTGCCAGCAGTGATCCGGGACAGGGGTACTACGGGCTACGGAGGACTGAAGCTTTCTTT,CASSDPGQGYYGLRRTEAFF
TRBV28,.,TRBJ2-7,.,TGTGCCAGCAGTTTCACAGGGTCAGGCTACGAGCAGTACTTC,CASSFTGSGYEQYF
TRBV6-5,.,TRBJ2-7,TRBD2,TGTGCCAGCAGTTCGGGACTAGCGGGAGACTACGAGCAGTACTTC,CASSSGLAGDYEQYF
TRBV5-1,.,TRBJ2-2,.,TGCGCCAGCACCGTGGGACAGAACACCGGGGAGCTGTTTTTT,CASTVGQNTGELFF
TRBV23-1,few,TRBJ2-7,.,TGCGCCAGCGGCGGCTCAGGGTCCTACGAGCAGTACTTC,CASGGSGSYEQYF
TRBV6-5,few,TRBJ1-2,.,TGCGCCAGCAGGCGGGGGGTGGCTAACTATGGCTACACCTTC,CASRRGVANYGYTF
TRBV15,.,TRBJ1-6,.,TGTGCCACCAGCAGAGATTATACGGGGAATTCACCCCTCCACTTT,CATSRDYTGNSPLHF
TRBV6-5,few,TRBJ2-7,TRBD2,TGTGCCAGCAGTTACTCGACTAGCGGCTCCTACGAGCAGTACTTC,CASSYSTSGSYEQYF
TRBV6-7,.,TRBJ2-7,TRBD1,TGTGCCAGCAGTGGAAGGGACAGGGGAGCCTACGAGCAGTACTTC,CASSGRDRGAYEQYF
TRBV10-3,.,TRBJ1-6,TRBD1,TGTGCCATCAGTGAGTCTGGACAGGGGGCTAATTCACCCCTCCACTTT,CAISESGQGANSPLHF